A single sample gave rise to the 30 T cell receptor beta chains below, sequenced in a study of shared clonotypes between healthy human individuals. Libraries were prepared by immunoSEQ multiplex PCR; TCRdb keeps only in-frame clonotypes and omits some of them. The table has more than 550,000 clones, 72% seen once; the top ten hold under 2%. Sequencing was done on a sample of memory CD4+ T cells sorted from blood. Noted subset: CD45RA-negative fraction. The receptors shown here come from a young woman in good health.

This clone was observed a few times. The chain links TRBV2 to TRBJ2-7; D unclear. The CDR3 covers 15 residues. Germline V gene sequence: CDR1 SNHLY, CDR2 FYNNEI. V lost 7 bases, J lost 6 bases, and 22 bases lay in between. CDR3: CASNDRTSPWGEQYF. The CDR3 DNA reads TGTGCCAGCAACGATCGGACGTCCCCATGGGGCGAGCAGTACTTC.

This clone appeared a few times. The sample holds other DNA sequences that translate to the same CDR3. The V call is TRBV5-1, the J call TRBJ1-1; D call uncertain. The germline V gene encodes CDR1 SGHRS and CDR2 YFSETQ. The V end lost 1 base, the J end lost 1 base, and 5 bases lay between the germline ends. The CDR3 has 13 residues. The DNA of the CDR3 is TGCGCCAGCAGCTTGTCAGAGAACACTGAAGCTTTCTTT. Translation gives CASSLSENTEAFF.

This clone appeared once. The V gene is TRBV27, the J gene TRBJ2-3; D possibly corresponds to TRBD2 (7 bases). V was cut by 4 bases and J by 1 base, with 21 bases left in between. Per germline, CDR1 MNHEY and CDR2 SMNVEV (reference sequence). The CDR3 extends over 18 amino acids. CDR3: CASSYSMVGGRGTDTQYF. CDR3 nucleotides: TGTGCCAGCAGTTATTCCATGGTGGGGGGGCGCGGCACAGATACGCAGTATTTT.

For the CDR3, the DNA is TGTGCCCGCGACTACCCGGCGGTGGGCTATGGCTACACCTTC. This encodes CARDYPAVGYGYTF. The chain couples TRBV30 to TRBJ1-2; D ambiguous. Trimming removed 8 bases from V and 4 bases from J, with 20 bases in between. This CDR3 contains 14 residues. Germline V gene sequence: CDR1 GTSNPN, CDR2 SVGIG (reference sequence).

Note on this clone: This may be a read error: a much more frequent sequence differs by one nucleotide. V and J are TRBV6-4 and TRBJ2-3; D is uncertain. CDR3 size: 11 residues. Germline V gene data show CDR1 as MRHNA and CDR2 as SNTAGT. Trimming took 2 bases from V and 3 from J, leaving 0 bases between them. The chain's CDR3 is CASSDTDTQYF. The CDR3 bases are TGTGCCAGCAGTGACACAGATACGCAGTATTTT.

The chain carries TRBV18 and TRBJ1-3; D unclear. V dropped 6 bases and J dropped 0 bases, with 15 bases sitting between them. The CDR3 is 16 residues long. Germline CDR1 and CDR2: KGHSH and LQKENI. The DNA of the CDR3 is TGTGCCAGCTCCGCCGGTGGCCCCTACTCTGGAAACACCATATATTTT. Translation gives CASSAGGPYSGNTIYF.

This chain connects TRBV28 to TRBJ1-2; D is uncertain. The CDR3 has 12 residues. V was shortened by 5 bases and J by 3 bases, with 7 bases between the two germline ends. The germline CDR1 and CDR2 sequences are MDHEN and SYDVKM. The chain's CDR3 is CASSPQDYGYTF. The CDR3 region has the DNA TGTGCCAGCAGTCCCCAGGACTATGGCTACACCTTC.

In DNA form, the CDR3 reads TGTGCCAGCAGCTTATCAACTAGCGAGAACACCGGGGAGCTGTTTTTT. It is translated as CASSLSTSENTGELFF. This sequence joins TRBV7-6 and TRBJ2-2, with 7 bases identical to TRBD2. With 2 bases clipped from V and 1 base from J, the junction kept 4 bases outside the gene matches. The CDR3 contains 16 residues. The germline V gene encodes CDR1 SGHVS and CDR2 FNYEAQ.

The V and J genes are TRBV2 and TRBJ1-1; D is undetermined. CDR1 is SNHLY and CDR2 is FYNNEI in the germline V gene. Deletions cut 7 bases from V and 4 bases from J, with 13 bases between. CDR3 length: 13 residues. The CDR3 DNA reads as TGTGCCAGCACTCCGGGCAGAGTCACTGAAGCTTTCTTT. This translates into CASTPGRVTEAFF.

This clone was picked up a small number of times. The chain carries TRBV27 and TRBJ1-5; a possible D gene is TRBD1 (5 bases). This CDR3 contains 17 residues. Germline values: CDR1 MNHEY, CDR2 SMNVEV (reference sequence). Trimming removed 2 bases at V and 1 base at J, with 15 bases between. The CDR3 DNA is TGTGCCAGCAGTTTAACCGGGACCCACTCCAGCAATCAGCCCCAGCATTTT. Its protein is CASSLTGTHSSNQPQHF.

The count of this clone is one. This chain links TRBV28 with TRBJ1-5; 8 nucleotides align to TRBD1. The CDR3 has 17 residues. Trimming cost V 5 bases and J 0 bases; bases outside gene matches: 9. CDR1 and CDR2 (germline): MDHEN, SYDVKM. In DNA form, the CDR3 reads TGTGCCAGCAGTGGCCCGGGACAGGTCTATAGCAATCAGCCCCAGCATTTT. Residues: CASSGPGQVYSNQPQHF.

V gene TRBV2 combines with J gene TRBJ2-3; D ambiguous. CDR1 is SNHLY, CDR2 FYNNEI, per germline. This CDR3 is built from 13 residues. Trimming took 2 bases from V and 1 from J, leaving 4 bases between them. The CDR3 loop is CASSELRTDTQYF. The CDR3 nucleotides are TGTGCCAGCAGTGAACTGCGCACAGATACGCAGTATTTT.

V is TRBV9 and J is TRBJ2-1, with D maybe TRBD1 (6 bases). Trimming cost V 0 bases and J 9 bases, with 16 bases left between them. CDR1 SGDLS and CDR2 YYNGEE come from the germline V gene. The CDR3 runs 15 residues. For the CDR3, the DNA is TGTGCCAGCAGCGTAGGAGGCAGGGGTTTCGGTGAGCAGTTCTTC. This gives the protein CASSVGGRGFGEQFF.

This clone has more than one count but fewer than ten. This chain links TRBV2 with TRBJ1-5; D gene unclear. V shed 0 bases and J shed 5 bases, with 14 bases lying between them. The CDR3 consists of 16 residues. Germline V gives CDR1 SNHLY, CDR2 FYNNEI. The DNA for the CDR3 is TGTGCCAGCAGTGAAGCGCATGATTGGGGTTATCAGCCCCAGCATTTT. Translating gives CASSEAHDWGYQPQHF.

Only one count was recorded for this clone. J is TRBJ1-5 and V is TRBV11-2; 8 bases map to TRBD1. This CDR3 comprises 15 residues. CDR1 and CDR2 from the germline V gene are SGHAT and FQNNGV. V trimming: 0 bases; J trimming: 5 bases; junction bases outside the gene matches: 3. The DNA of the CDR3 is TGTGCCAGCAGCTTAGAGGGCAGGGGGCATCAGCCCCAGCATTTT. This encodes CASSLEGRGHQPQHF. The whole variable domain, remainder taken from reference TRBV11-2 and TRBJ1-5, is EAGVAQSPRYKIIEKRQSVAFWCNPISGHATLYWYQQILGQGPKLLIQFQNNGVVDDSQLPKDRFSAERLKGVDSTLKIQPAKLEDSAVYLCASSLEGRGHQPQHFGDGTRLSIL.

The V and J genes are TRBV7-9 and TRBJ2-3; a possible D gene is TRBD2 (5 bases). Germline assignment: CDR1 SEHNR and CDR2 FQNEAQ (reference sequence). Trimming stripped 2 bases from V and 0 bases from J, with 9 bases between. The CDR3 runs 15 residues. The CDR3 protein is CASSLPRLSTDTQYF. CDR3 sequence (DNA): TGTGCCAGCAGCTTACCCAGACTAAGCACAGATACGCAGTATTTT. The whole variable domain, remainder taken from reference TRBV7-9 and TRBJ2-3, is DTGVSQNPRHKITKRGQNVTFRCDPISEHNRLYWYRQTLGQGPEFLTYFQNEAQLEKSRLLSDRFSAERPKGSFSTLEIQRTEQGDSAMYLCASSLPRLSTDTQYFGPGTRLTVL.

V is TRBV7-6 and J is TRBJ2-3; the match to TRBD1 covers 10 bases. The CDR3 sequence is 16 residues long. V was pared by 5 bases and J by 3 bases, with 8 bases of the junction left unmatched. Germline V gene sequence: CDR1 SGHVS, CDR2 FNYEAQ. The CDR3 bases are TGTGCCAGCAGCCCAGCCCGGACAGGGGGAACAGATACGCAGTATTTT. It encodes CASSPARTGGTDTQYF.

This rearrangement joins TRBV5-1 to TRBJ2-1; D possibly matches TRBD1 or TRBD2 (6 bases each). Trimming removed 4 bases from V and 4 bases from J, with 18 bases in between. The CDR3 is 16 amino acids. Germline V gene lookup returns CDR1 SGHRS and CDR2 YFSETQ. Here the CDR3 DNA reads TGCGCCAGCAGCACCGGACAGCCCGGGGGTTACAATGAGCAGTTCTTC. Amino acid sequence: CASSTGQPGGYNEQFF.

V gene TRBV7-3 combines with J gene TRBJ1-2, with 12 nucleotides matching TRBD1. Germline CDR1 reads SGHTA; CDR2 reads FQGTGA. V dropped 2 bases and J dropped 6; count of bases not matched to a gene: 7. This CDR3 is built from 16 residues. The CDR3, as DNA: TGTGCCAGCAGCTTACTACCGGGACAGGGGGCGAATGGCTACACCTTC. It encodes CASSLLPGQGANGYTF.

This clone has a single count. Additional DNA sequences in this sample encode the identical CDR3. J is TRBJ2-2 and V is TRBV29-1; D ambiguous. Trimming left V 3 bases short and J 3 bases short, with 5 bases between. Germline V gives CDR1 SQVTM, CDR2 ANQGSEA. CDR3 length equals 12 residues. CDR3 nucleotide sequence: TGCAGCGTTGAGGACCACACCGGGGAGCTGTTTTTT. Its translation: CSVEDHTGELFF.

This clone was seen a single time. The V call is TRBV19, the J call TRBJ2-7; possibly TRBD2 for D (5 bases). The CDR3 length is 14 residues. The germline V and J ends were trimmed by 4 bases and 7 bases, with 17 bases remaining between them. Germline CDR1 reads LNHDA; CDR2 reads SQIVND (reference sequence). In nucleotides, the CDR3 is TGTGCCAGTAGTAGAGACACCCCTACGGGAGAGCAGTACTTC. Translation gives CASSRDTPTGEQYF.

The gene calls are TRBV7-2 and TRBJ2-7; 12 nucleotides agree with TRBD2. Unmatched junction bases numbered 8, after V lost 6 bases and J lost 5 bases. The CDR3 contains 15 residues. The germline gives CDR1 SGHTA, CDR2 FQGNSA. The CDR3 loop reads CASSSPTSGSHEQYF. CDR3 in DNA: TGTGCCAGCAGTTCACCGACTAGCGGGAGCCACGAGCAGTACTTC.

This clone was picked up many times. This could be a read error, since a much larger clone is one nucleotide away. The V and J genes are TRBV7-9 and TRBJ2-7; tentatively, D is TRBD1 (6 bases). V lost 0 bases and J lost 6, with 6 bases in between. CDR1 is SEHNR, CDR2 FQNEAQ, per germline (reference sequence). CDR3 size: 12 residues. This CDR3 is CASSLAGGEQYF. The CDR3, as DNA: TGTGCCAGCAGCTTAGCAGGGGGCGAGCAGTACTTC.

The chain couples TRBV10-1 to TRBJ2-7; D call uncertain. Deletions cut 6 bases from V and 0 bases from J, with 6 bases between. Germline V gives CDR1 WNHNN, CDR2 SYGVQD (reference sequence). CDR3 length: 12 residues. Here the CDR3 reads CASSDNSYEQYF. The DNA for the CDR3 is TGCGCCAGCAGCGACAACTCCTACGAGCAGTACTTC.

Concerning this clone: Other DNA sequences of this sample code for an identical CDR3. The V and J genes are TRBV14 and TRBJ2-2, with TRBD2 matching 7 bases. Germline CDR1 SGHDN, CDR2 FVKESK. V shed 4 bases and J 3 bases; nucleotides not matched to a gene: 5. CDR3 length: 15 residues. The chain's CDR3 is CASSPRLADTGELFF. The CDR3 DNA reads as TGTGCCAGCAGCCCGCGACTAGCTGACACCGGGGAGCTGTTTTTT.

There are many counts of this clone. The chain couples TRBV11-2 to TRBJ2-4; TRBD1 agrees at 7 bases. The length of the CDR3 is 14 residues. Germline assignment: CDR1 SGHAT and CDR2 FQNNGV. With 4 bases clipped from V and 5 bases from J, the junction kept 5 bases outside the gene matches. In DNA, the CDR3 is TGTGCCAGCAGCTCCCGGACAGGAGAAAACATTCAGTACTTC. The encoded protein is CASSSRTGENIQYF.

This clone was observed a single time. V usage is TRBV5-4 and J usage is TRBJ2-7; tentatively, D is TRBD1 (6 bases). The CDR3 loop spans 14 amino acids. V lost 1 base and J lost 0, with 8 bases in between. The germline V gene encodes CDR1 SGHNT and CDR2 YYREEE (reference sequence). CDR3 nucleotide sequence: TGTGCCAGCAGCTTGAGGGGGACCTCCTACGAGCAGTACTTC. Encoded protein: CASSLRGTSYEQYF.

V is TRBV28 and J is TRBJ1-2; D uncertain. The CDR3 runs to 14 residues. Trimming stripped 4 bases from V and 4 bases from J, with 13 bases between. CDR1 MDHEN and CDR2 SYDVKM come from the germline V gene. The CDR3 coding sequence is TGTGCCAGCAGTTCGGCGCAGCTACTCTATGGCTACACCTTC. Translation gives CASSSAQLLYGYTF.

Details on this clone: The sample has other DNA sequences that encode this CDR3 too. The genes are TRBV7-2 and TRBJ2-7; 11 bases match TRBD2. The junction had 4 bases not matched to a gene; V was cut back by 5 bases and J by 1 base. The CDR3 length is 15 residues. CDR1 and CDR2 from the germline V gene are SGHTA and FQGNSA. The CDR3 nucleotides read TGTGCCAGCAGCCTTGGACTAGCGGGTTCCTACGAGCAGTACTTC. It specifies CASSLGLAGSYEQYF.

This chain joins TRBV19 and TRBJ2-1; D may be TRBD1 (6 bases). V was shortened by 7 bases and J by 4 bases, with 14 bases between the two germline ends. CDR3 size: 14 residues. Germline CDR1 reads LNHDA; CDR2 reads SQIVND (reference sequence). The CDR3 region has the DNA TGTGCCAGTATTCGCGGCCAGGGGTACAATGAGCAGTTCTTC. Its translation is CASIRGQGYNEQFF.